The 24 T cell receptor beta chains below come from one sample, sequenced in a study of identical twins. MiXCR, run by TCRdb on the 5' RACE reads, gives a single entry per CDR3 protein. This table has 700,000 to 950,000 distinct CDR3 sequences, approximately 13% appearing once. These data were also reused for a study on yellow fever vaccine responses in identical twins.

Sequencing used PBMCs. The source of these receptors is a young woman in good health.

This clonotype was counted a few times. This CDR3 is CASSQDDLAGEAYEQYF. The CDR3 coding sequence is TGTGCCAGCAGCCAAGATGACCTAGCGGGAGAGGCCTACGAGCAGTACTTC. The V gene is TRBV3-1, the J gene TRBJ2-7; 10 positions match TRBD2. Trimming at V came to 0 bases and at J to 2 bases, leaving 7 bases not matched to a gene. Germline loops: CDR1 LGHDT, CDR2 YNNKEL (reference sequence). This CDR3 has 17 amino acids.

This chain uses TRBV2 with TRBJ2-5; possible D gene TRBD1, 6 bases. Trimming left V 6 bases short and J 4 bases short, with 9 bases between. The CDR3 extends over 12 amino acids. CDR1 is SNHLY and CDR2 is FYNNEI in the germline V gene. This CDR3 reads CASRGQRETQYF. For the CDR3, the DNA is TGTGCCAGCAGAGGACAGCGAGAGACCCAGTACTTC.

The genes are TRBV7-8 and TRBJ2-6, with D hard to call. CDR1 and CDR2 (germline): SGHVS, FQNEAQ. This CDR3 contains 17 residues. The germline V and J ends were trimmed by 3 bases and 1 base, with 13 bases remaining between them. In DNA form, the CDR3 reads TGTGCCAGCAGCTTTTCAGTGCCGAATTCTGGGGCCAACGTCCTGACTTTC. It translates to CASSFSVPNSGANVLTF. Full variable domain (missing parts from reference TRBV7-8 and TRBJ2-6): GAGVSQSPRYKVAKRGQDVALRCDPISGHVSLFWYQQALGQGPEFLTYFQNEAQLDKSGLPSDRFFAERPEGSVSTLKIQRTQQEDSAVYLCASSFSVPNSGANVLTFGAGSRLTVL.

This clonotype was seen many times. The J gene is TRBJ2-1, the V gene TRBV7-8; D is unclear. The germline V gene has CDR1 SGHVS and CDR2 FQNEAQ. The germline V and J ends were trimmed by 6 bases and 6 bases, with 15 bases remaining between them. The CDR3 spans 14 residues. The CDR3 spells CASSHRAEPNEQFF. The CDR3 DNA sequence: TGTGCCAGCAGTCACCGGGCCGAGCCCAATGAGCAGTTCTTC.

The J gene is TRBJ1-2, the V gene TRBV2; D unclear. This CDR3 has 16 amino acids. Trimming shortened V by 6 bases and J by 5 bases, and 22 bases separated the two germline ends. Germline values: CDR1 SNHLY, CDR2 FYNNEI. The CDR3 loop reads CASRTGGGSLIYGYTF. CDR3 coding DNA: TGTGCCAGCAGGACGGGTGGAGGGAGCCTCATTTATGGCTACACCTTC.

This clonotype was counted only a few times. This CDR3 is CASSPTGTGHEQYF. The CDR3 DNA sequence: TGTGCCAGCAGCCCCACAGGTACCGGTCACGAGCAGTACTTC. V usage is TRBV12-3 or TRBV12-4 and J usage is TRBJ2-7, with D perhaps matching TRBD1 (5 bases). Trimming removed 6 bases at V and 5 bases at J, with 17 bases between. This CDR3 spans 14 amino acids.

This clonotype was picked up many times. The chain joins TRBV5-1 to TRBJ1-2; D is unclear. The CDR3 consists of 14 residues. The germline gives CDR1 SGHRS, CDR2 YFSETQ. The ends were cut back, 5 bases at V and 6 bases at J, with 17 bases in the middle. This CDR3 is CASREGRLGNGYTF. The CDR3 DNA reads TGCGCCAGCAGAGAAGGACGGCTAGGGAATGGCTACACCTTC.

This clonotype was picked up many times. The chain carries TRBV3-1 and TRBJ1-5; D unresolved. CDR3 length: 14 amino acids. CDR1 is LGHDT, CDR2 YNNKEL, per germline (reference sequence). V lost 1 base and J lost 3, with 7 bases in between. The CDR3 DNA is TGTGCCAGCAGCCAAGCTGGCAACAATCAGCCCCAGCATTTT. It specifies CASSQAGNNQPQHF. The whole variable domain, remainder taken from reference TRBV3-1 and TRBJ1-5, is DTAVSQTPKYLVTQMGNDKSIKCEQNLGHDTMYWYKQDSKKFLKIMFSYNNKELIINETVPNRFSPKSPDKAHLNLHINSLELGDSAVYFCASSQAGNNQPQHFGDGTRLSIL.

This clonotype was seen a few times. J is TRBJ2-5 and V is TRBV6-2 or TRBV6-3; 7 bases agree with TRBD2. Looked up from germline, CDR1 is MNHEY and CDR2 is SVGEGT. V shed 0 bases, J shed 4 bases, and the junction held 14 bases outside the gene matches. The CDR3 runs to 18 residues. The DNA of the CDR3 is TGTGCCAGCAGTTACTCTCTTCGGGAGGTGAGGGCAACAGAGACCCAGTACTTC. It yields the protein CASSYSLREVRATETQYF.

This clonotype was detected many times. The chain carries TRBV5-1 and TRBJ1-1; the match to TRBD1 covers 7 bases. The V and J ends lost 3 bases and 1 base, in that order; junction bases with no gene match: 3. Germline V gene lookup returns CDR1 SGHRS and CDR2 YFSETQ. This CDR3 contains 14 residues. The CDR3 DNA reads TGCGCCAGCAGCTGGGGGACAGCGAACACTGAAGCTTTCTTT. Translating gives CASSWGTANTEAFF.

The chain has TRBV11-1 and TRBJ2-2; TRBD1 might be the D (7 bases). There are 18 residues in the CDR3. The germline V gene has CDR1 SGHAT and CDR2 FQDESV (reference sequence). V was clipped by 2 bases and J by 0 bases, with 16 bases between them. This chain's CDR3 is CASSLFGGQRPNTGELFF. CDR3 bases: TGTGCCAGCAGCTTATTCGGGGGACAGCGTCCGAACACCGGGGAGCTGTTTTTT.

The J gene is TRBJ2-1, the V gene TRBV18; D remains unclear. The germline gives CDR1 KGHSH, CDR2 LQKENI. There are 13 residues in the CDR3. V was pared by 3 bases and J by 8 bases, with 11 bases between. The CDR3 coding sequence is TGTGCCAGCTCACCTATAATGAAGGATGAGCAGTTCTTC. Protein: CASSPIMKDEQFF.

There are many counts of this clonotype. This sequence joins TRBV12-3 or TRBV12-4 and TRBJ2-7; 11 bases line up with TRBD2. The CDR3 is 15 amino acids. V shed 7 bases and J 4 bases; nucleotides not matched to a gene: 9. This CDR3 is CASTLLGTSGYEQYF. DNA of the CDR3: TGTGCCAGCACCCTATTAGGGACTAGCGGATACGAGCAGTACTTC.

This chain joins TRBV20-1 and TRBJ2-5; TRBD1 is a possible D gene (6 bases). The V and J ends lost 0 bases and 4 bases respectively, with 15 bases between them. CDR3 size: 15 residues. The germline V gene has CDR1 DFQATT and CDR2 SNEGSKA (reference sequence). CDR3 in amino acids: CSARDVPGVLETQYF. CDR3 bases: TGCAGTGCTAGAGACGTCCCAGGGGTTTTAGAGACCCAGTACTTC.

This clonotype occurred a few times. The chain uses TRBV7-2 and TRBJ2-3; TRBD2 matches at 11 bases. With 6 bases clipped from V and 4 bases from J, the junction kept 6 bases outside the gene matches. Looked up from germline, CDR1 is SGHTA and CDR2 is FQGNSA. The CDR3 covers 15 residues. This CDR3 is CASRSGLAEADTQYF. Written as DNA, the CDR3 is TGTGCCAGCAGATCGGGACTAGCGGAGGCAGATACGCAGTATTTT.

The J gene is TRBJ1-2, the V gene TRBV29-1; the D is unclear. In germline, CDR1 is SQVTM, CDR2 ANQGSEA. This CDR3 contains 12 residues. Trimming removed 4 bases at V and 6 bases at J, with 12 bases between. The CDR3 region is CSVGLSLDGYTF. CDR3 in DNA: TGCAGCGTTGGTTTGTCCCTTGATGGCTACACCTTC.

The chain employs TRBV11-2 and TRBJ2-1; weak D call: TRBD1 (6 bases). This CDR3 region has 15 residues. Germline V CDR1 and CDR2: SGHAT, FQNNGV. The V end was cut by 5 bases, the J end by 3 bases, with 14 bases between. CDR3 loop: CASSDRNSLYNEQFF. Here the CDR3 DNA reads TGTGCCAGCAGCGACAGGAATTCCCTCTACAATGAGCAGTTCTTC.

This clonotype has a handful of counts. V usage is TRBV19 and J usage is TRBJ1-2, with D perhaps TRBD1 (5 bases). There are 17 residues in the CDR3. V was trimmed by 2 bases and J by 5 bases, leaving 21 bases between them. Germline assignment: CDR1 LNHDA and CDR2 SQIVND (reference sequence). CDR3 nucleotides: TGTGCCAGTAGTATAACCACTCGCGATGTTGGGGGGTATGGCTACACCTTC. It yields the protein CASSITTRDVGGYGYTF.

This clonotype was observed many times. The chain carries TRBV12-3 or TRBV12-4 and TRBJ1-2, with 7 bases aligning to TRBD1. There are 12 residues in the CDR3. The V gene end was trimmed by 6 bases and the J gene end by 4 bases; junction bases not matched to a gene: 2. The DNA of the CDR3 is TGTGCCAGCAGGAGACAGGGCTATGGCTACACCTTC. Protein sequence: CASRRQGYGYTF.

The chain links TRBV5-1 to TRBJ2-7, with unresolved D. CDR3 length equals 13 residues. V was pared by 6 bases and J by 3 bases, with 13 bases between. Looked up from germline, CDR1 is SGHRS and CDR2 is YFSETQ. CDR3 coding DNA: TGCGCCAGCAAGGCAGGCGAGAACTACGAGCAGTACTTC. This sequence encodes CASKAGENYEQYF.

This clonotype was recorded many times. The J gene is TRBJ2-3, the V gene TRBV7-6; possibly TRBD2 for D (5 bases). The CDR3 runs to 16 residues. Germline V gives CDR1 SGHVS, CDR2 FNYEAQ. V lost 4 bases, J lost 2 bases, and 16 bases lay in between. This CDR3 reads CASSYQRTGYTDTQYF. The CDR3 DNA sequence: TGTGCCAGCAGCTACCAACGGACGGGGTACACAGATACGCAGTATTTT.

This clonotype was detected only a few times. This chain joins TRBV27 and TRBJ1-5, with D tentatively TRBD1 (5 bases). Germline CDR1 and CDR2: MNHEY and SMNVEV (reference sequence). Trimming took 5 bases from V and 1 from J, leaving 18 bases between them. The CDR3 contains 17 residues. The CDR3 nucleotides read TGTGCCAGCAGTACCAACTTGGACATTTTGAGCAATCAGCCCCAGCATTTT. As protein: CASSTNLDILSNQPQHF.

This clonotype showed up just a few times. The genes are TRBV15 and TRBJ1-2, with D possibly TRBD1 on 5 matching bases. Deletions cut 0 bases from V and 8 bases from J, with 22 bases between. Germline V lookup: CDR1 LNHNV, CDR2 YYDKDF (reference sequence). This CDR3 is 17 amino acids long. The CDR3 DNA reads TGTGCCACCAGCAGAGATCAGTTTGCTGGACATCTTGGGGGCTACACCTTC. Protein product: CATSRDQFAGHLGGYTF.

This clonotype was observed a few times. V is TRBV20-1 and J is TRBJ2-5; 9 nucleotides match TRBD2. The CDR3 is 15 amino acids. V shed 5 bases and J 1 base; nucleotides not matched to a gene: 8. Germline V gives CDR1 DFQATT, CDR2 SNEGSKA (reference sequence). Here the CDR3 DNA reads TGCAGTGCTGCGCTAGCGGGGCCTCCCCAAGAGACCCAGTACTTC. As protein: CSAALAGPPQETQYF.